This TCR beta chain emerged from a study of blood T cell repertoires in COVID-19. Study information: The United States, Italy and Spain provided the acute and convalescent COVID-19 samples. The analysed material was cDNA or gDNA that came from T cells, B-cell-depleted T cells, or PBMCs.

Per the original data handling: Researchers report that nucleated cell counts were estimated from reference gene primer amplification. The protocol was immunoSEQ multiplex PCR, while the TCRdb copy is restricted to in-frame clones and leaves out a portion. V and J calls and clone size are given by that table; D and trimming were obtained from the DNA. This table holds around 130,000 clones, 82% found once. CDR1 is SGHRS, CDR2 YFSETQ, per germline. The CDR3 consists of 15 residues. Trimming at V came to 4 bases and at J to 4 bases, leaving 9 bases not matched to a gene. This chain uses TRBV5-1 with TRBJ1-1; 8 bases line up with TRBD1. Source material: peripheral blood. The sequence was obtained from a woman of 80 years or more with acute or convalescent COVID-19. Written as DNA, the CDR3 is TGCGCCAGCAGCCCCCTCGAAACAGGGGGCACTGAAGCTTTCTTT. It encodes CASSPLETGGTEAFF.